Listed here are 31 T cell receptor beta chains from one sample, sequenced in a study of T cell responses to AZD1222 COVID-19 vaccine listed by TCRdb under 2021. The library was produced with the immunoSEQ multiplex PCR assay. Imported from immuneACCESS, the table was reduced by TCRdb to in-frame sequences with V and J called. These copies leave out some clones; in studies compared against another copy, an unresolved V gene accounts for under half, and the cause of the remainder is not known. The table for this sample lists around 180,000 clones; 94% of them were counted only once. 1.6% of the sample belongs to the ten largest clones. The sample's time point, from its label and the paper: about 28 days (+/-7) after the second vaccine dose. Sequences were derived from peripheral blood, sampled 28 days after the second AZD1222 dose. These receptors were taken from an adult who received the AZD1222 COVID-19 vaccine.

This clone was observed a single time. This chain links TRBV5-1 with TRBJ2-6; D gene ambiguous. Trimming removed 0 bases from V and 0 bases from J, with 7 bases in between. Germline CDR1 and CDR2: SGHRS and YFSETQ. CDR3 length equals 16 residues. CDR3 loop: CASSLVQLSGANVLTF. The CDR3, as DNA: TGCGCCAGCAGCTTGGTACAGCTCTCTGGGGCCAACGTCCTGACTTTC.

The DNA of the CDR3 is TGTGCCAGCACCCTGCCCGACGACAACTATGGCTACACCTTC. Translating it yields CASTLPDDNYGYTF. This rearrangement joins TRBV6-5 to TRBJ1-2, with unresolved D. Per germline, CDR1 MNHEY and CDR2 SVGAGI. CDR3 size: 14 residues. The V and J ends lost 7 bases and 2 bases respectively, with 14 bases between them.

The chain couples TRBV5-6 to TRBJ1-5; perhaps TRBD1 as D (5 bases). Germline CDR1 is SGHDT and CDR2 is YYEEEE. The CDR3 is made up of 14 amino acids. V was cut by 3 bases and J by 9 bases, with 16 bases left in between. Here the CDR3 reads CASSSGTDPWPQHF. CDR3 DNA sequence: TGTGCCAGCAGCTCCGGGACCGACCCATGGCCCCAGCATTTT.

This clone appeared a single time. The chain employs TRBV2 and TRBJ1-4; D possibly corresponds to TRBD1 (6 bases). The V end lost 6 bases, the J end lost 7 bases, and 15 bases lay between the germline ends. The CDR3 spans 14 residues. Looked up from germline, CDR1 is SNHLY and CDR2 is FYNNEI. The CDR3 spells CASRDGTRPEKLFF. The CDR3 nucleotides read TGTGCCAGCAGGGATGGGACAAGGCCTGAAAAACTGTTTTTT.

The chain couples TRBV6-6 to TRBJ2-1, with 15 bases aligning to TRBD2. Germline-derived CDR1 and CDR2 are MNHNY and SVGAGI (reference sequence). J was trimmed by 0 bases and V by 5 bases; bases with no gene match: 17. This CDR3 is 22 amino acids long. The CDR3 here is CASSHHLQPGLAGGLSYNEQFF. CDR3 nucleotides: TGTGCCAGCAGTCACCACCTCCAACCGGGACTAGCGGGAGGCCTCTCCTACAATGAGCAGTTCTTC.

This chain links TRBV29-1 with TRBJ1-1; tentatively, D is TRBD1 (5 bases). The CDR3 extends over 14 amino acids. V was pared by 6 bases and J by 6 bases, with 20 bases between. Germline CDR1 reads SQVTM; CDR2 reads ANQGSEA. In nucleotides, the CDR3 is TGCAGCGTCTCCTGGGGCGCGTCCGACGCTGAAGCTTTCTTT. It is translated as CSVSWGASDAEAFF.

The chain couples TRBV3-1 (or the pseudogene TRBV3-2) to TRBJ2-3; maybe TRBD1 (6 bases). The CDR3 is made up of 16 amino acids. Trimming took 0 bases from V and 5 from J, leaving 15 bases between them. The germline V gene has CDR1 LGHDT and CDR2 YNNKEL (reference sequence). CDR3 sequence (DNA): TGTGCCAGCAGCCAAGAAGGGAGCCAGGGGAAAGATACGCAGTATTTT. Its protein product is CASSQEGSQGKDTQYF.

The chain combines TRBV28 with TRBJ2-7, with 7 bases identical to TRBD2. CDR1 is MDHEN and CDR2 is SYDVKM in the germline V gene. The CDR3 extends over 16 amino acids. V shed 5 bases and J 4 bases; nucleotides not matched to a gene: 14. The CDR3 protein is CASSIYSSGKGYEQYF. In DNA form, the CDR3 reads TGTGCCAGCAGTATATACTCTAGCGGCAAAGGGTACGAGCAGTACTTC.

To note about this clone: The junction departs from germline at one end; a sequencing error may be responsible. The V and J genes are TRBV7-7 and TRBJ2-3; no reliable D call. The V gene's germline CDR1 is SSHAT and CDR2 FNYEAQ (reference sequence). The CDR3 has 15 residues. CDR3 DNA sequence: TGTGCTAGCAGCTTAAGGACCCTTAGCACAGATACGCAGTATTTT. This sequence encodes CASSLRTLSTDTQYF.

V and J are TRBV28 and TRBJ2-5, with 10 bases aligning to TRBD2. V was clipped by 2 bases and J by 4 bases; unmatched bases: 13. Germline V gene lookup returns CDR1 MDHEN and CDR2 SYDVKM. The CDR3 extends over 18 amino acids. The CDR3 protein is CASSLRWPSGSRRETQYF. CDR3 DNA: TGTGCCAGCAGTTTACGTTGGCCTAGCGGGAGTAGGAGAGAGACCCAGTACTTC. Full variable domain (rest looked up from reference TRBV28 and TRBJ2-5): DVKVTQSSRYLVKRTGEKVFLECVQDMDHENMFWYRQDPGLGLRLIYFSYDVKMKEKGDIPEGYSVSREKKERFSLILESASTNQTSMYLCASSLRWPSGSRRETQYFGPGTRLLVL.

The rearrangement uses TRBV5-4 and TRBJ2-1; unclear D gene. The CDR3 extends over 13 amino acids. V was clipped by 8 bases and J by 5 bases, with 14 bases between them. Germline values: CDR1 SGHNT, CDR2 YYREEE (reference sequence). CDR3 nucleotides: TGTGCCAGTCGGGCCTCGTCAGACAATGAGCAGTTCTTC. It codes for CASRASSDNEQFF. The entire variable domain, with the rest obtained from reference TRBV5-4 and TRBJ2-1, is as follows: ETGVTQSPTHLIKTRGQQVTLRCSSQSGHNTVSWYQQALGQGPQFIFQYYREEENGRGNFPPRFSGLQFPNYSSELNVNALELDDSALYLCASRASSDNEQFFGPGTRLTVL.

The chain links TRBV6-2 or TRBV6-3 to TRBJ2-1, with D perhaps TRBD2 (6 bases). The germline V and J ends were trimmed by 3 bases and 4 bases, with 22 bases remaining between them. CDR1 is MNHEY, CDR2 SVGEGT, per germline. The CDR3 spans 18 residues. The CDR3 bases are TGTGCCAGCAGTTATCACCAGACGCGGGGATGGGGTTACAATGAGCAGTTCTTC. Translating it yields CASSYHQTRGWGYNEQFF.

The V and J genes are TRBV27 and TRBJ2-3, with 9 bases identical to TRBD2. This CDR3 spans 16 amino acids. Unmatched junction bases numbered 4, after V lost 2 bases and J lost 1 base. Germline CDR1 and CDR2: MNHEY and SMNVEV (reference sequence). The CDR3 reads CASSLRTSARTDTQYF. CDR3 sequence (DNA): TGTGCCAGCAGTTTACGGACTAGCGCTCGCACAGATACGCAGTATTTT.

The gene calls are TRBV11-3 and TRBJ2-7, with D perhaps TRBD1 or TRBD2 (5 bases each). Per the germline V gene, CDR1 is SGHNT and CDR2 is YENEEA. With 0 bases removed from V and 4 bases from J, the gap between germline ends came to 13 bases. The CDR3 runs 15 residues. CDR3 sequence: CASSLDGVQGYEQYF. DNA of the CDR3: TGTGCCAGCAGCTTAGACGGGGTCCAGGGATACGAGCAGTACTTC.

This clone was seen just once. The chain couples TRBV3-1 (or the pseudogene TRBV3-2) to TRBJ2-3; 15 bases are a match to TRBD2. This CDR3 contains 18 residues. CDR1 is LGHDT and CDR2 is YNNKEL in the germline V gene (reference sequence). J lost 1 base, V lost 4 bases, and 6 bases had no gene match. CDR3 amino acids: CASSRGTSGRRGTDTQYF. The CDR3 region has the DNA TGTGCCAGCAGCCGCGGGACTAGCGGGAGGAGGGGCACAGATACGCAGTATTTT.

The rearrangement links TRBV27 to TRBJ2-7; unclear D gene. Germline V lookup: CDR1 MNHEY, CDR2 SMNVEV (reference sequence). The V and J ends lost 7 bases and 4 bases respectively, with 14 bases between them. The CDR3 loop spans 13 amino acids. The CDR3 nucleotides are TGTGCCAGCACCCCCGGCCTGGGGTACGAGCAGTACTTC. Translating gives CASTPGLGYEQYF.

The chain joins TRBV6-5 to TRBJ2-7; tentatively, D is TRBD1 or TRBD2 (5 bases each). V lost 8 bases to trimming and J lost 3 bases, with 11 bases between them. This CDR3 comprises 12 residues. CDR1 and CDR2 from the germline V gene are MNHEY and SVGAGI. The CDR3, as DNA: TGTGCCAGCGCCGGGGACGTCTACGAGCAGTACTTC. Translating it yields CASAGDVYEQYF.

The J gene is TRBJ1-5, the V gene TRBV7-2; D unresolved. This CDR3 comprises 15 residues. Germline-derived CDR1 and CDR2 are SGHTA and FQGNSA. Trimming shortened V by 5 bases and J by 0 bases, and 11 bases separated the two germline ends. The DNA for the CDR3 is TGTGCCAGCAGCGTGAAGTTTTATAGCAATCAGCCCCAGCATTTT. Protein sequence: CASSVKFYSNQPQHF. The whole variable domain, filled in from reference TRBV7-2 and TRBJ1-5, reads GAGVSQSPSNKVTEKGKDVELRCDPISGHTALYWYRQSLGQGLEFLIYFQGNSAPDKSGLPSDRFSAERTGGSVSTLTIQRTQQEDSAVYLCASSVKFYSNQPQHFGDGTRLSIL.

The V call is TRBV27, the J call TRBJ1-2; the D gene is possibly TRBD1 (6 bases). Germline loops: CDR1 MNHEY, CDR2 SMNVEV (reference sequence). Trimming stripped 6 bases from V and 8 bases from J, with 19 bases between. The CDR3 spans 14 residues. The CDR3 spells CASSSEGGRGGYTF. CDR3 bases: TGTGCCAGCAGCTCCGAGGGGGGGAGAGGAGGCTACACCTTC.

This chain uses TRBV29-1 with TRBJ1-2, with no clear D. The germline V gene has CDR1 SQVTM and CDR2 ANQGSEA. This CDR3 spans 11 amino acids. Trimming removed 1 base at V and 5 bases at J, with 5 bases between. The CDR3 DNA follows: TGCAGCGTTGAAGTGGGGTATGGCTACACCTTC. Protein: CSVEVGYGYTF.

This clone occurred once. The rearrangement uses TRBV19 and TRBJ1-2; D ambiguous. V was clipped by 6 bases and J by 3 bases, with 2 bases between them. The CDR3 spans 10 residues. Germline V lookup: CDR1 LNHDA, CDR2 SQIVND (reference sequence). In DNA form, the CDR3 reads TGTGCCAGTAGCGACTATGGCTACACCTTC. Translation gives CASSDYGYTF.

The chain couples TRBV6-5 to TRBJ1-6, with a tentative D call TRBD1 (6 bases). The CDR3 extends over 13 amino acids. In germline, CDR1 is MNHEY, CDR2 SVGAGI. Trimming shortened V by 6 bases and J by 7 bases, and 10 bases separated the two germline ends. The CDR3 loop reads CASRRTENSPLHF. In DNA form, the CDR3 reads TGTGCCAGCAGACGGACAGAGAATTCACCCCTCCACTTT.

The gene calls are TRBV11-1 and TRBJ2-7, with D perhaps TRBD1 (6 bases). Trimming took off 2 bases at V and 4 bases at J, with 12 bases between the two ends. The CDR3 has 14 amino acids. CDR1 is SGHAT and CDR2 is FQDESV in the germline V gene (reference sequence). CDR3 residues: CASSLRDILYEQYF. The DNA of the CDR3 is TGTGCCAGCAGCTTAAGGGACATCCTATACGAGCAGTACTTC.

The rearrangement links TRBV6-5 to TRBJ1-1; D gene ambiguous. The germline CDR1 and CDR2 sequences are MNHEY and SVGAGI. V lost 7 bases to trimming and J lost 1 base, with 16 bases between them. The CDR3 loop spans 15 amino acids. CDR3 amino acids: CASKSDLRPNTEAFF. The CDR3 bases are TGTGCCAGCAAATCGGACCTAAGGCCGAACACTGAAGCTTTCTTT.

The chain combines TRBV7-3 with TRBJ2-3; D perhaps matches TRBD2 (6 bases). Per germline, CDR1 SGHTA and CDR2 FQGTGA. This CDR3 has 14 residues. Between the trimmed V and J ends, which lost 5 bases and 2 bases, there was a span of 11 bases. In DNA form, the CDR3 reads TGTGCCAGCAGCGATAGCGGATTCACAGATACGCAGTATTTT. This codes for CASSDSGFTDTQYF.

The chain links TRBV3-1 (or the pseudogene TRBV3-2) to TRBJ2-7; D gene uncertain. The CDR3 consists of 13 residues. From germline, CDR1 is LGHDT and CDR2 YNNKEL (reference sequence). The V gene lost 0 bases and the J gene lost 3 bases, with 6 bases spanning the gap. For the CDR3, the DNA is TGTGCCAGCAGCCAAGATCAGAACTACGAGCAGTACTTC. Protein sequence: CASSQDQNYEQYF.

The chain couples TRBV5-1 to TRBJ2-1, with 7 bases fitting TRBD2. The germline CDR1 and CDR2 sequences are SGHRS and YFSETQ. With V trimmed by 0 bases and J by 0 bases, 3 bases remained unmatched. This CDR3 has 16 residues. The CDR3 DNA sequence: TGCGCCAGCAGCTTGGTAGGCGGGAGCTCCTACAATGAGCAGTTCTTC. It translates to CASSLVGGSSYNEQFF.

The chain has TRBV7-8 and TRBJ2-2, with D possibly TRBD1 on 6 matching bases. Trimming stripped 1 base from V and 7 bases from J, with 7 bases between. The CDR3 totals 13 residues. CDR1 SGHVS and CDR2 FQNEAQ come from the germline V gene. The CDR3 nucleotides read TGTGCCAGCAGCTTAGTAGGGGGCGGGGAGCTGTTTTTT. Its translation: CASSLVGGGELFF.

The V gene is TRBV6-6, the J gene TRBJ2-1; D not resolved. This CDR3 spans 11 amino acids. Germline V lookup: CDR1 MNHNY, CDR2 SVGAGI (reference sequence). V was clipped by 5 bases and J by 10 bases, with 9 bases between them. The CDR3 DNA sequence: TGTGCCAGCAGTCGAGATGACGAGCAGTTCTTC. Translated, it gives CASSRDDEQFF.

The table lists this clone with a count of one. CDR3 coding DNA: TGCGCCAGCAGCTTGGAGGGTAGCGGGAGTACAGATACGCAGTATTTT. Translated: CASSLEGSGSTDTQYF. The V gene is TRBV5-1, the J gene TRBJ2-3, with 9 positions matching TRBD2. The CDR3 length is 16 residues. The germline V gene has CDR1 SGHRS and CDR2 YFSETQ. Unmatched junction bases numbered 5, after V lost 0 bases and J lost 3 bases.

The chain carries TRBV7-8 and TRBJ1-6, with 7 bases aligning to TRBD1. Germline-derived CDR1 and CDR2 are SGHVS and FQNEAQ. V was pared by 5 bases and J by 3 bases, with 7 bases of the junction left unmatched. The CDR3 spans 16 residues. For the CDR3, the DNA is TGTGCCAGCAGCACTGACCGGGACAGCTATAATTCACCCCTCCACTTT. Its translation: CASSTDRDSYNSPLHF.